This T cell receptor (beta chain) appears in the sequencing data of a study of early T cells in non-severe SARS-CoV-2 infection. Study overall: Bulk RNA from unsorted whole blood was sequenced; chains were unpaired. The study, taken as a whole, reports: The matching step, a VDJdb search, favored anti-spike CD8 responses and missed private and CD4 specificities.

This clonotype was found a few times. Its antigen remains unidentified. V shed 6 bases and J 7 bases; nucleotides not matched to a gene: 9. The CDR3 runs 14 residues. Germline V gene lookup returns CDR1 MNHNS and CDR2 SASEGT. Individual cDNA molecules were tagged with unique molecular identifiers. TCRdb called the 5' RACE reads again in MiXCR, with one record for every CDR3 protein. The table has about 71,000 distinct CDR3 sequences, around 11% seen once. The clonotype originates from an adult who was a healthcare worker with PCR-confirmed SARS-CoV-2 infection or an uninfected control (not recorded which). The J gene is TRBJ2-7, the V gene TRBV6-1; 10 bases are a match to TRBD1. Sequenced here: whole blood, sampled at baseline. The CDR3 region is CASRAGTGVREQYF. The CDR3 DNA is TGTGCCAGCAGGGCCGGGACAGGGGTGCGGGAGCAGTACTTC.